This TCR beta chain was recovered during a study of cytotoxic CD8 clonotypes in ibrutinib-treated CLL listed by TCRdb under 2021. As for the study more broadly: In this cohort, 15 patients were treatment-naive and roughly 10 were relapsed/refractory, while roughly 17 had unmutated IGHV. Cryopreserved peripheral blood mononuclear cells were obtained prior to treatment, at the time of response, and at either disease progression or sustained remission. Of the approximately 86 people in the trial, around 26 had longitudinal samples available. On average, each sample yielded 255,043 productive templates and tens of thousands of productive rearrangements. Every sample from remission and from progressive disease was obtained while the patients were still on ibrutinib. Partial responses were observed in some 24 patients and complete responses in 2; after a median follow-up of 68 months, remission was maintained in 14 patients and progression was observed in approximately 12. The response samples were drawn at a median of roughly eleven months into treatment, with a range of about 6 to 36 months.

General study outcomes and caveats: Sampling times were not matched between sustained-remission and progressing patients, and lymph node repertoires were not studied. At baseline, clonality was higher than in age-matched healthy donors and showed a strong correlation with circulating CD8+ T-cell counts. Public clonotypes were rare and either shrank or stayed stable during treatment, and the rise in clonality at ibrutinib response reflected expansion of private clonotypes. Clonality rose at ibrutinib response, remained stable during sustained remission, and dropped back toward baseline at progression.

Cut back by 0 bases and 4 bases, the V and J ends lie 8 bases apart. From the cysteine up to the phenylalanine, the CDR3 has a length of 13 residues. Solely the CDR3 DNA is kept, with 39 bases framed from the first base. From a lookup of the germline V gene, CDR1 and CDR2 are SGDLS and YYNGEE. A MiSeq instrument was used for deep resolution sequencing, which targeted depths ranging from 1 in 1 million up to 1 in 200,000 T cells, with coverage averaging 10x for each clonotype. The immunoSEQ hsTCRB Kit was used to generate the TCR beta libraries. The original pipeline was this. Data were analyzed with ImmunoSEQ Data Assistant and ImmunoSEQ Analyzer, with V, D and J genes assigned per IMGT definitions. Clonality, which ranges from 0 to 1, was calculated as one minus the normalized Shannon entropy of productive rearrangement frequencies. Public clonotype analysis was restricted to overrepresented clonotypes comprising at least 0.05% of each patient's repertoire. Around 13 age-matched healthy donor repertoires from immuneACCESS were used as controls for clonality. In its TCRdb copy, this immuneACCESS table keeps in-frame sequences only and misses some clones. Where compared with another copy, unresolved V genes explain less than half of these, and the others have no known cause. V and J calls and clone size are those listed in that table; D and trimming were worked out from the DNA. Across this sample there are fewer than 150,000 clones, with around four fifths seen only once. Roughly 3.5% of the sample comes from the top ten.

This specimen's time point label, interpreted: approximately 2 years on ibrutinib. For TCR beta library preparation, roughly 2 micrograms of genomic DNA were isolated from cryopreserved PBMCs. Longitudinal blood samples from CLL patients receiving ibrutinib monotherapy were subjected to high-throughput TCR beta sequencing. The patients were enrolled in a single-center, open-label phase 2 trial of ibrutinib monotherapy. For this clone: No cognate antigen has been identified for it. No base-level quality is on record; no much larger clone is a single base apart.

The sequence was collected from a human donor with chronic lymphocytic leukemia. The V and J genes are TRBV9 and TRBJ2-7; the D gene cannot be resolved reliably. The material was PBMCs, obtained after 24 months of ibrutinib treatment. Read as DNA, the sequence is TGTGCCAGCAGCGTAGCGCCAGATTACGAGCAGTACTTC. This translates into CASSVAPDYEQYF.